This TCR beta chain appears in the sequencing data of a study of human T cells and chemical hapten exposure. Time point in this sample: patch test 1, 2 weeks after DPC sensitization. Treatment defined: therapeutic diphenylcyclopropenone sensitization with weekly scalp DPC. This clonotype was picked up many times. TCRdb itself ran the RACE reads through MiXCR, one entry per CDR3 protein. Of approximately 340,000 distinct CDR3 sequences in the sample, roughly 6.9% are singletons; the top ten hold roughly 8%. This TCR was sampled from a woman in her late teens or twenties with alopecia areata. Some clones in this sample may be carry-over from other donors' samples. The sample consisted of whole blood, taken in connection with sensitization to the hapten diphenylcyclopropenone (DPC).

CDR3 sequence (DNA): TGTGCCAGCAGCGCCGGGACAGGGTATTCCGGGGAGCTGTTTTTT. Protein sequence: CASSAGTGYSGELFF. The chain has TRBV11-1 and TRBJ2-2; TRBD1 matches 9 bases. V trimming: 5 bases; J trimming: 6 bases; junction bases outside the gene matches: 7. Germline-derived CDR1 and CDR2 are SGHAT and FQDESV (reference sequence). This CDR3 has 15 amino acids. Full variable domain (outside the CDR3, taken from reference TRBV11-1 and TRBJ2-2): EAEVAQSPRYKITEKSQAVAFWCDPISGHATLYWYRQILGQGPELLVQFQDESVVDDSQLPKDRFSAERLKGVDSTLKIQPAELGDSAMYLCASSAGTGYSGELFFGEGSRLTVL.